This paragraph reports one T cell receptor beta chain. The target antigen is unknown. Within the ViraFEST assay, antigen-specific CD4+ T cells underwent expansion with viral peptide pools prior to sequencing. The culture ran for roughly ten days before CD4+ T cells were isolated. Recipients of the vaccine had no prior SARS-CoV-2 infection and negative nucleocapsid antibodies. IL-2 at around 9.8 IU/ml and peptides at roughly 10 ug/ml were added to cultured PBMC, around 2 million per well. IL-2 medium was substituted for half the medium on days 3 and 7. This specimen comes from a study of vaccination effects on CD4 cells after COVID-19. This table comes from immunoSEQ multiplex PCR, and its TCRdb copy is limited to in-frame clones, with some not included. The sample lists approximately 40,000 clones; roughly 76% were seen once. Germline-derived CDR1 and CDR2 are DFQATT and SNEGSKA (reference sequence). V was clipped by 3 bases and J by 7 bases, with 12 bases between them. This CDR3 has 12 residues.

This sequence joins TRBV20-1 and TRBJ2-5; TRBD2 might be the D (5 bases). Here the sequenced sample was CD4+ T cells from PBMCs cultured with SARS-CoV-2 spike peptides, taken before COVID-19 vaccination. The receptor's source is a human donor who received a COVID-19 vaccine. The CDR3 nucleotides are TGCAGTGCTAGTTTTCGGGGTCGGACCCAGTACTTC. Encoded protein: CSASFRGRTQYF.